A single sample is the source of the 24 T cell receptor beta chains below, sequenced in a study of OX40 agonist ivuxolimab in advanced cancers. Some clones are missing from TCRdb's copy, which holds only in-frame ones; the method was immunoSEQ multiplex PCR. The sample includes about 47,000 clones, around 83% of them seen just once. The sequencing used CD4+ or CD8+ T cells sorted from blood, collected in a trial of the OX40 agonist ivuxolimab. Receptors were obtained from an adult with an advanced solid tumor such as melanoma, head and neck, liver or kidney cancer.

A note on this clone: Other DNA sequences in this sample translate to the same CDR3. V gene TRBV29-1 combines with J gene TRBJ2-2; D uncertain. Germline-derived CDR1 and CDR2 are SQVTM and ANQGSEA. The V and J ends lost 4 bases and 4 bases respectively, with 10 bases between them. This CDR3 has 13 amino acids. The CDR3 nucleotides are TGCAGCGTTGGGGGTGGGCGCACCGGGGAGCTGTTTTTT. It specifies CSVGGGRTGELFF.

V is TRBV7-2 and J is TRBJ1-1; D uncertain. The CDR3 length is 12 residues. The germline V gene encodes CDR1 SGHTA and CDR2 FQGNSA. The V end lost 5 bases, the J end lost 4 bases, and 8 bases lay between the germline ends. The CDR3 region has the DNA TGTGCCAGCAGCCCGGTAGGCACTGAAGCTTTCTTT. Translated: CASSPVGTEAFF.

J is TRBJ2-3 and V is TRBV18; D may be TRBD1 (5 bases). V lost 2 bases, J lost 2 bases, and 14 bases lay in between. Germline CDR1 KGHSH, CDR2 LQKENI. The CDR3 length is 16 residues. The CDR3 loop reads CASSPIQVSTTDTQYF. The CDR3 DNA sequence: TGTGCCAGCTCACCAATACAGGTTTCGACCACAGATACGCAGTATTTT. Combining the CDR3 with reference TRBV18 and TRBJ2-3 gives the whole variable domain NAGVMQNPRHLVRRRGQEARLRCSPMKGHSHVYWYRQLPEEGLKFMVYLQKENIIDESGMPKERFSAEFPKEGPSILRIQQVVRGDSAAYFCASSPIQVSTTDTQYFGPGTRLTVL.

CDR3 sequence: CASSGDTNTGELFF. The CDR3 bases are TGTGCCAGCAGCGGAGACACGAACACCGGGGAGCTGTTTTTT. The chain is built from TRBV7-9 and TRBJ2-2; D gene ambiguous. V was pared by 5 bases and J by 0 bases, with 7 bases between. This CDR3 comprises 14 residues. Germline assignment: CDR1 SEHNR and CDR2 FQNEAQ (reference sequence). The whole variable domain, filled in from reference TRBV7-9 and TRBJ2-2, reads DTGVSQNPRHKITKRGQNVTFRCDPISEHNRLYWYRQTLGQGPEFLTYFQNEAQLEKSRLLSDRFSAERPKGSFSTLEIQRTEQGDSAMYLCASSGDTNTGELFFGEGSRLTVL.

This clone appeared a single time. This chain links TRBV9 with TRBJ1-1, with a tentative D call TRBD1 (6 bases). There are 13 residues in the CDR3. Germline lookup yields CDR1 SGDLS and CDR2 YYNGEE. Trimming took 4 bases from V and 4 from J, leaving 11 bases between them. CDR3 loop: CASSPTGSTEAFF. DNA for the CDR3: TGTGCCAGCAGCCCTACAGGGTCCACTGAAGCTTTCTTT. Drawing the rest from reference TRBV9 and TRBJ1-1, the complete variable domain is DSGVTQTPKHLITATGQRVTLRCSPRSGDLSVYWYQQSLDQGLQFLIQYYNGEERAKGNILERFSAQQFPDLHSELNLSSLELGDSALYFCASSPTGSTEAFFGQGTRLTVV.

V and J are TRBV19 and TRBJ2-7; the D is unclear. The germline gives CDR1 LNHDA, CDR2 SQIVND (reference sequence). V shed 5 bases and J shed 3 bases, with 11 bases lying between them. There are 13 residues in the CDR3. The CDR3 DNA sequence: TGTGCCAGTAGTCGGTCGACTGGCTACGAGCAGTACTTC. Encoded protein: CASSRSTGYEQYF.

In DNA, the CDR3 is TGTGCCAGCAGTGAAGCCGGGTGGGGACAGGGCAAGAACACTGAAGCTTTCTTT. Protein product: CASSEAGWGQGKNTEAFF. V is TRBV6-1 and J is TRBJ1-1; 9 nucleotides agree with TRBD1. This CDR3 is built from 18 residues. In germline, CDR1 is MNHNS, CDR2 SASEGT. Losses at the gene ends were 0 bases for V and 1 base for J; bases not matched to a gene: 9.

V usage is TRBV2 and J usage is TRBJ2-1; tentatively, D is TRBD1 (6 bases). Germline assignment: CDR1 SNHLY and CDR2 FYNNEI. CDR3 length: 14 amino acids. The V and J ends lost 7 bases and 5 bases respectively, with 15 bases between them. The CDR3 nucleotides are TGTGCCAGCATCGGGGACATCCTAAACAATGAGCAGTTCTTC. Amino acid sequence: CASIGDILNNEQFF.

The CDR3 here is CASSLGQGGTDTQYF. CDR3 sequence (DNA): TGTGCCAGCAGCCTCGGACAGGGCGGTACAGATACGCAGTATTTT. The rearrangement uses TRBV5-6 and TRBJ2-3; 8 bases align to TRBD1. Germline V gives CDR1 SGHDT, CDR2 YYEEEE. Trimming at V came to 4 bases and at J to 3 bases, leaving 7 bases not matched to a gene. The CDR3 is made up of 15 amino acids.

The rearrangement links TRBV5-1 to TRBJ1-2; maybe TRBD1 (5 bases). Per germline, CDR1 SGHRS and CDR2 YFSETQ. Trimming pared 4 bases from V and 1 base from J, leaving 11 bases between. The CDR3 contains 14 residues. In nucleotides, the CDR3 is TGCGCCAGCAGCGACAGCACACTTAACTATGGCTACACCTTC. Residues: CASSDSTLNYGYTF. The full variable domain, completed using reference TRBV5-1 and TRBJ1-2, is KAGVTQTPRYLIKTRGQQVTLSCSPISGHRSVSWYQQTPGQGLQFLFEYFSETQRNKGNFPGRFSGRQFSNSRSEMNVSTLELGDSALYLCASSDSTLNYGYTFGSGTRLTVV.

The rearrangement joins TRBV29-1 to TRBJ1-1; D ambiguous. Germline V CDR1 and CDR2: SQVTM, ANQGSEA. The CDR3 spans 13 residues. Trimming removed 4 bases from V and 0 bases from J, with 9 bases in between. CDR3 protein: CSVAPVMNTEAFF. CDR3 in DNA: TGCAGCGTTGCCCCAGTCATGAACACTGAAGCTTTCTTT. Based on the CDR3 plus reference TRBV29-1 and TRBJ1-1, the full variable domain is SAVISQKPSRDICQRGTSLTIQCQVDSQVTMMFWYRQQPGQSLTLIATANQGSEATYESGFVIDKFPISRPNLTFSTLTVSNMSPEDSSIYLCSVAPVMNTEAFFGQGTRLTVV.

The chain links TRBV6-1 to TRBJ2-1; D is unclear. With 2 bases removed from V and 8 bases from J, the gap between germline ends came to 4 bases. The CDR3 length is 11 residues. CDR1 and CDR2 (germline): MNHNS, SASEGT. CDR3 DNA: TGTGCCAGCAGTGAATTAGATGAGCAGTTCTTC. This translates into CASSELDEQFF.

This clone was seen a few times. V gene TRBV30 combines with J gene TRBJ1-1; D unclear. Germline V gives CDR1 GTSNPN, CDR2 SVGIG (reference sequence). The CDR3 contains 14 residues. V lost 3 bases and J 6 bases, leaving 17 bases between the germline ends. The CDR3 loop is CAWRAGPLGAEAFF. The CDR3 DNA is TGTGCCTGGAGAGCGGGCCCCCTGGGCGCTGAAGCTTTCTTT.

As DNA, the CDR3 is TGTGCCAGCAGCTTTTATACTCAGTTAGGGGCACAGGAAAAACTGTTTTTT. Translation: CASSFYTQLGAQEKLFF. The J gene is TRBJ1-4, the V gene TRBV11-2, with a tentative D call TRBD1 (5 bases). The V gene's germline CDR1 is SGHAT and CDR2 FQNNGV. The CDR3 spans 17 residues. The ends were cut back, 3 bases at V and 8 bases at J, with 22 bases in the middle.

This clone is a singleton in its sample. This sequence joins TRBV7-9 and TRBJ2-7, with TRBD1 matching over 10 bases. This CDR3 region has 17 residues. Germline V CDR1 and CDR2: SEHNR, FQNEAQ (reference sequence). Trimming took 2 bases from V and 6 from J; bases not matched to a gene: 13. The CDR3 nucleotides are TGTGCCAGCAGCTTACGGGGACCGGGACAGGGGATACCCGAGCAGTACTTC. This sequence encodes CASSLRGPGQGIPEQYF.

This clone was picked up one time. The chain links TRBV19 to TRBJ2-7; D is ambiguous. Per germline, CDR1 LNHDA and CDR2 SQIVND (reference sequence). Trimming removed 0 bases at V and 0 bases at J, with 9 bases between. This CDR3 has 15 residues. CDR3: CASSIDTGHSYEQYF. In DNA form, the CDR3 reads TGTGCCAGTAGTATAGATACCGGTCACTCCTACGAGCAGTACTTC.

The chain combines TRBV9 with TRBJ2-7; weak D call: TRBD1 (6 bases). Per the germline V gene, CDR1 is SGDLS and CDR2 is YYNGEE. The V and J ends lost 4 bases and 0 bases respectively, with 11 bases between them. The CDR3 spans 14 residues. In DNA, the CDR3 is TGTGCCAGCAGCCAAGGACAGAGCTCCTACGAGCAGTACTTC. It translates to CASSQGQSSYEQYF.

This clone was observed a few times. CDR3 residues: CASSASDGSGEKLFF. DNA for the CDR3: TGTGCCAGCAGCGCATCGGACGGATCGGGGGAAAAACTGTTTTTT. The rearrangement uses TRBV9 and TRBJ1-4; D unclear. Germline V CDR1 and CDR2: SGDLS, YYNGEE. The CDR3 spans 15 residues. V lost 3 bases and J 8 bases, leaving 17 bases between the germline ends.

The chain recombines TRBV6-1 with TRBJ1-6; D might be TRBD1 (6 bases). Germline V CDR1 and CDR2: MNHNS, SASEGT. The CDR3 is made up of 17 amino acids. Trimming took 2 bases from V and 2 from J, leaving 13 bases between them. In DNA form, the CDR3 reads TGTGCCAGCAGTGAACAAGCAGGGGTCACCTATAATTCACCCCTCCACTTT. It translates to CASSEQAGVTYNSPLHF.

This chain's CDR3 is CSVARENTGELFF. CDR3 DNA sequence: TGCAGCGTTGCCAGAGAGAACACCGGGGAGCTGTTTTTT. This chain joins TRBV29-1 and TRBJ2-2; D is unresolved. CDR1 and CDR2 from the germline V gene are SQVTM and ANQGSEA. There are 13 residues in the CDR3. V was shortened by 4 bases and J by 1 base, with 7 bases between the two germline ends.

J is TRBJ1-2 and V is TRBV5-8; D is perhaps TRBD1 (5 bases). Trimming took off 3 bases at V and 0 bases at J, with 15 bases between the two ends. CDR1 and CDR2 (germline): SGHTS, YDEGEE. CDR3 length: 16 amino acids. CDR3 loop: CASSWGSRRANYGYTF. DNA for the CDR3: TGTGCCAGCAGCTGGGGGAGCAGGCGAGCTAACTATGGCTACACCTTC.

The chain combines TRBV19 with TRBJ1-2, with 9 bases identical to TRBD1. Germline V gives CDR1 LNHDA, CDR2 SQIVND (reference sequence). The length of the CDR3 is 13 residues. V shed 9 bases, J shed 3 bases, and the junction held 5 bases outside the gene matches. The CDR3 here is CASIRTGDYGYTF. The DNA for the CDR3 is TGTGCCAGCATACGGACAGGGGACTATGGCTACACCTTC.

V gene TRBV19 combines with J gene TRBJ1-5, with D maybe TRBD1 (5 bases). The length of the CDR3 is 13 residues. From germline, CDR1 is LNHDA and CDR2 SQIVND (reference sequence). V dropped 6 bases and J dropped 7 bases, with 13 bases sitting between them. CDR3 amino acids: CASRERGEQPQHF. The CDR3, as DNA: TGTGCCAGTAGGGAGAGAGGGGAACAGCCCCAGCATTTT.

The chain combines TRBV29-1 with TRBJ2-3; 14 bases agree with TRBD2. CDR1 is SQVTM and CDR2 is ANQGSEA in the germline V gene. CDR3 length equals 16 residues. With 8 bases clipped from V and 3 bases from J, the junction kept 10 bases outside the gene matches. The CDR3 region is CSTGTSGRKGTDTQYF. The CDR3, as DNA: TGCAGCACCGGGACTAGCGGGAGAAAAGGAACAGATACGCAGTATTTT.